Sequencing of this T cell receptor (beta chain) was carried out in a study of blood T cells in healthy people across ages. Study summary: When template switching was applied, about one barcoded beta molecule was captured per two T cells.

Alongside a J-beta primer mix, a sample-barcoded 5' primer served in a second PCR lasting about 7 to 11 cycles. From each sample, at least 3 million paired-end reads containing CDR3 were obtained. Using its own MiXCR run on the 5' RACE reads, TCRdb lists one record per CDR3 protein. The repertoire includes around 900,000 distinct CDR3 sequences, 51% of them detected once, and about a fifth sits in the top ten. Donation came from healthy Caucasian individuals in Russia who were aged about 6 to 100. They isolated at least 7 million PBMCs from each sample. Germline lookup yields CDR1 MRHNA and CDR2 SNTAGT. The CDR3 extends over 15 amino acids. Trimming took off 2 bases at V and 0 bases at J, with 7 bases between the two ends.

The specimen was blood. The sequence was collected from a woman in her fifties or sixties in good health. The V and J genes are TRBV6-4 and TRBJ2-2; no firm D call. CDR3 nucleotide sequence: TGTGCCAGCAGTGACGGGGTTGCGAACACCGGGGAGCTGTTTTTT. As protein: CASSDGVANTGELFF.